What follows are 2 T cell receptor beta chains derived from one specimen sequenced in a study of cytomegalovirus exposure and HLA in healthy donors. Use of 60 Vbeta and 13 Jbeta primers characterized the PCR. Sequencing was performed with immunoSEQ multiplex PCR; in TCRdb, only in-frame clones are kept and a portion is missing. The table includes more than 85,000 clones, about 76% detected once. The specimen was PBMCs. These receptors were collected from a man in his forties in good health and CMV-seronegative.

V and J are TRBV28 and TRBJ2-3; 8 bases agree with TRBD2. Germline loops: CDR1 MDHEN, CDR2 SYDVKM. The J segment lost 6 bases and the V segment lost 4 bases, leaving 9 bases of the junction unmatched. The CDR3 consists of 15 residues. The CDR3 here is CASSSLAGGKDTQYF. The CDR3 DNA sequence: TGTGCCAGCAGTTCTTTGGCGGGGGGCAAGGATACGCAGTATTTT.

This sequence joins TRBV7-9 and TRBJ1-1; TRBD1 aligns across 9 bases. The J segment lost 1 base and the V segment lost 5 bases, leaving 5 bases of the junction unmatched. The CDR3 totals 15 residues. Germline V gene lookup returns CDR1 SEHNR and CDR2 FQNEAQ (reference sequence). The chain's CDR3 is CASSPPGQGNTEAFF. CDR3 nucleotide sequence: TGTGCCAGCAGCCCCCCGGGACAGGGGAACACTGAAGCTTTCTTT. Filled out from reference TRBV7-9 and TRBJ1-1, the complete variable domain reads DTGVSQNPRHKITKRGQNVTFRCDPISEHNRLYWYRQTLGQGPEFLTYFQNEAQLEKSRLLSDRFSAERPKGSFSTLEIQRTEQGDSAMYLCASSPPGQGNTEAFFGQGTRLTVV.